This T cell receptor beta chain was observed in a study of early T cells in non-severe SARS-CoV-2 infection. For the study at large: Sequenced bulk RNA came from whole blood that was unsorted, and chains were unpaired.

The germline gives CDR1 KGHSH, CDR2 LQKENI. V dropped 3 bases and J dropped 0; count of bases not matched to a gene: 4. The CDR3 is 16 amino acids. Individual cDNA molecules were tagged with unique molecular identifiers. TCRdb reanalysed the 5' RACE reads using MiXCR and keeps one entry per CDR3 protein. Of tens of thousands of distinct CDR3 sequences detected, 5.4% appear once; the ten largest clones hold roughly 5.4%. This clonotype was detected many times. This clonotype originated in an adult who was a healthcare worker with PCR-confirmed SARS-CoV-2 infection or an uninfected control (not recorded which). The specimen comprised whole blood, sampled at baseline. The V and J genes are TRBV18 and TRBJ2-3; 9 bases align to TRBD2. For the CDR3, the DNA is TGTGCCAGCTCACCCCCCCTAGCGGGAAGCACAGATACGCAGTATTTT. Its protein product is CASSPPLAGSTDTQYF.